A single sample is the source of the 13 T cell receptor beta chains below, sequenced in a study of T cells in women clearing cervical HPV infection. Clones were sequenced by immunoSEQ multiplex PCR, and TCRdb holds only the in-frame ones, with some missing. The sample includes around 39,000 clones. Source material: blood buffy coat. Receptors were obtained from a woman aged 18-69 years with a cervical HPV16 infection that either progressed to CIN3+ or cleared (not recorded which).

Details on this clone: The CDR3 end lies 3 residues beyond the end of the read and is filled in from the germline J gene. The J gene is TRBJ2-7, the V gene TRBV5-4; 8 bases line up with TRBD1. Germline trimming cut 4 bases from V and 0 bases from J; bases unmatched to any gene: 6. Germline V lookup: CDR1 SGHNT, CDR2 YYREEE (reference sequence). This CDR3 has 15 amino acids. The covered CDR3 bases are TGTGCCAGCAGCCAGGGACAGGTCCCCTCCTACGAG. Translation gives CASSQGQVPSYE. The whole CDR3 reads CASSQGQVPSYEQYF.

As to this clone: The read terminates 3 residues before the CDR3 end, so the remaining end is supplied by the germline J gene. The chain recombines TRBV6-1 with TRBJ1-5; D unresolved. Germline loops: CDR1 MNHNS, CDR2 SASEGT. The V and J ends lost 3 bases and 9 bases respectively, with 6 bases between them. CDR3 size: 11 residues. The CDR3 reads CASSDSGPQHF. Partial CDR3 DNA: TGTGCCAGCAGTGATTCAGGGCCC.

As concerns this clone: The CDR3 end is not reached by the read, which stops 3 residues before it; the germline J gene fills it in. The rearrangement links TRBV30 to TRBJ2-2; no firm D call. The CDR3 is 15 residues long. From germline, CDR1 is GTSNPN and CDR2 SVGIG (reference sequence). The sequenced part of the CDR3 DNA is TGTGCCTGGAGTCTAAAGGGTGGAAAAGCTTCACCG. It encodes CAWSLKGGKASP. The whole CDR3 region reads CAWSLKGGKASPLFF.

About this clone itself: The read stops 3 residues short of the end of the CDR3; the missing end is completed from the germline J gene. The gene calls are TRBV7-9 and TRBJ1-1; TRBD1 might be the D (6 bases). From germline, CDR1 is SEHNR and CDR2 FQNEAQ (reference sequence). Trimming left V 1 base short and J 4 bases short, with 10 bases between. This CDR3 is 14 amino acids long. The CDR3 DNA, read in part, is TGTGCCAGCAGCTTAGGGGGACAACCCACTGAA. It codes for CASSLGGQPTE. The complete CDR3 reads CASSLGGQPTEAFF.

Remarks on this clone: Read data end 3 residues before the CDR3 end; the end is taken from the germline J gene. The chain employs TRBV30 and TRBJ2-2; 7 nucleotides line up with TRBD2. With 0 bases clipped from V and 7 bases from J, the junction kept 8 bases outside the gene matches. Germline CDR1 reads GTSNPN; CDR2 reads SVGIG (reference sequence). The CDR3 loop spans 15 amino acids. Partial CDR3 DNA: TGTGCCTGGAGTGTGATGGGAGGGGTGATCGGGGAG. Amino acid sequence: CAWSVMGGVIGE. The CDR3 as a whole reads CAWSVMGGVIGELFF. Complete variable domain (other parts from reference TRBV30 and TRBJ2-2): SQTIHQWPATLVQPVGSPLSLECTVEGTSNPNLYWYRQAAGRGLQLLFYSVGIGQISSEVPQNLSASRPQDRQFILSSKKLLLSDSGFYLCAWSVMGGVIGELFFGEGSRLTVL.

Details on this clone: The CDR3 end is not reached by the read, which stops 3 residues before it; the germline J gene fills it in. V is TRBV7-9 and J is TRBJ2-3; D might be TRBD2 (6 bases). CDR1 SEHNR and CDR2 FQNEAQ come from the germline V gene (reference sequence). This CDR3 has 14 amino acids. The CDR3 sequence: CASREPLGGETQYF. The DNA read from the CDR3 is TGTGCCAGCAGGGAGCCCTTGGGGGGAGAGACG.

About this clone itself: The DNA ends 3 residues before the CDR3 does, and the rest of the CDR3 is filled in from the germline J gene. The chain employs TRBV11-3 and TRBJ2-1, with 14 bases that match TRBD2. The germline V gene encodes CDR1 SGHNT and CDR2 YENEEA. The CDR3 extends over 15 amino acids. Unmatched junction bases numbered 5, after V lost 6 bases and J lost 7 bases. The CDR3: CASRRTSGRWNEQFF. CDR3 DNA (partial): TGTGCCAGCAGGCGGACTAGCGGGAGGTGGAATGAG.

Points on this clone: The read stops 3 residues short of the end of the CDR3; the missing end is completed from the germline J gene. The V and J genes are TRBV30 and TRBJ1-2; D is uncertain. CDR3 size: 12 residues. Germline loops: CDR1 GTSNPN, CDR2 SVGIG (reference sequence). Incomplete CDR3 DNA: TGTGCCTGGAGTGTGCAGGCAGATACC. Its translation: CAWSVQADT. The CDR3, in full, reads CAWSVQADTYTF.

Worth noting for this clone: The CDR3 extends 3 residues past the end of the read, so its final part is completed from the germline J gene. The chain is built from TRBV30 and TRBJ2-3; D call uncertain. The CDR3 consists of 13 residues. Germline lookup yields CDR1 GTSNPN and CDR2 SVGIG (reference sequence). The DNA read from the CDR3 is TGTGCCTGGAGCGCAGGTAGTTCCGAGACG. Amino acids: CAWSAGSSET. The full-length CDR3 reads as CAWSAGSSETQYF.

In regard to this clone: Coverage ceases 3 residues before the CDR3 finishes, and the germline J gene fills in the end. The chain employs TRBV11-1 and TRBJ2-7; D unresolved. Germline CDR1 and CDR2: SGHAT and FQDESV (reference sequence). Trimming took 3 bases from V and 4 from J, leaving 7 bases between them. The CDR3 totals 12 residues. The CDR3 here is CASSLAQYEQYF. Partial CDR3 DNA: TGTGCCAGCAGCTTGGCCCAATACGAG.

For this clone: The read ends 3 residues shy of where the CDR3 ends; the end is completed using the germline J gene. J is TRBJ2-5 and V is TRBV20-1; 7 positions match TRBD2. J gave up 4 bases and V 1 base, and 3 bases lay outside the gene matches. Germline CDR1 and CDR2: DFQATT and SNEGSKA (reference sequence). The CDR3 contains 13 residues. The covered CDR3 bases are TGCAGTGCTAGAGGGGGGGGTGGAGAGACC. This sequence encodes CSARGGGGET. The whole CDR3 reads CSARGGGGETQYF.

Concerning this clone: The DNA ends 3 residues before the CDR3 does, and the rest of the CDR3 is filled in from the germline J gene. The genes are TRBV28 and TRBJ2-3, with D maybe TRBD1 (6 bases). The CDR3 has 14 amino acids. Germline V gives CDR1 MDHEN, CDR2 SYDVKM. V lost 5 bases and J lost 6, with 15 bases in between. This CDR3 is CASSMGAPRDTQYF. The covered CDR3 bases are TGTGCCAGCAGTATGGGGGCCCCAAGGGATACG.

For this clone: Read sequence stops 3 residues before the CDR3 end, and the germline J gene provides the missing end. This chain links TRBV7-3 with TRBJ1-2; D is unresolved. Germline-derived CDR1 and CDR2 are SGHTA and FQGTGA. This CDR3 is built from 15 residues. The CDR3 protein is CASSLTSAGTDTYTF. CDR3 bases read: TGTGCCAGCAGCTTGACCTCTGCGGGCACAGATACC.